The rows below give T cell receptor beta chains drawn from one sample of a study of vaccination and CD4 T cells after COVID-19. Their recognized antigens are unknown. Each CDR3 protein gets one entry after TCRdb re-called the PCR reads with MiXCR. Seen here are about 16,000 distinct CDR3 sequences, 48% observed once, and the top ten hold more than 13%. Specimen: CD4+ T cells from blood, cultured in vitro. The receptors shown here come from a human donor who had recovered from COVID-19. CDR3s include the opening cysteine and the closing phenylalanine or tryptophan. D genes are given only for firm matches. The size field is filled for only some rows; it gives once, few, many or a size class.

TRBJ1-5 TRBV6-2/TRBV6-3 - - 14 TGTGCCAGCACAGGACTAAGTAGCAATCAGCCCCAGCATTTT CASTGLSSNQPQHF
TRBJ2-7 TRBV27 - - 14 TGTGCCAGCAGCTTACAGGGCGTCTCCTACGAGCAGTACTTC CASSLQGVSYEQYF
TRBJ2-2 TRBV20-1 TRBD2 - 15 TGCAGTGCTAGTGTGCGGGGGGGGGACACCGGGGAGCTGTTTTTT CSASVRGGDTGELFF
TRBJ1-1 TRBV20-1 - - 12 TGCAGTGCAAAGCGTCGGGGGGTGCGTGCTTTCTTT CSAKRRGVRAFF
TRBJ1-5 TRBV30 - few 18 TGTGCCTGGAGTTGGGGGTCGGTACAGGGAGGGGACAATCAGCCCCAGCATTTT CAWSWGSVQGGDNQPQHF
TRBJ2-4 TRBV28 - few 18 TGTGCCAGCAGTTTAAACCTCGGACAGATCCTAGCCAAAAACATTCAGTACTTC CASSLNLGQILAKNIQYF
TRBJ1-2 TRBV18 TRBD1 medium-sized 13 TGTGCCAGCTCCGGGACAGGGAACTATGGCTACACCTTC CASSGTGNYGYTF
TRBJ1-1 TRBV6-1 - - 14 TGTGCCAGCAGTGAAGCCCCCGGCGGCACTGAAGCTTTCTTT CASSEAPGGTEAFF
TRBJ1-4 TRBV24-1 - - 13 TGTGCCACCGCCGGAGGTGCTAATGAAAAACTGTTTTTT CATAGGANEKLFF
TRBJ1-5 TRBV6-5 - - 14 TGTGCCAGCAGTTACTCGGGGGTTTATGGTCCCCAGCATTTT CASSYSGVYGPQHF
TRBJ1-2 TRBV6-1 - few 15 TGTGCCAGCAGTCGGACCACGGACGGGGGGAATGGCTACACCTTC CASSRTTDGGNGYTF
TRBJ2-7 TRBV20-1 - few 12 TGCAGTGCTAGAGGAACCCGATACGAGCAGTACTTC CSARGTRYEQYF
TRBJ1-3 TRBV7-8 TRBD1 - 16 TGTGCCAGCAGCGGTTTTTCAGGGGGCTCTGGAAACACCATATATTTT CASSGFSGGSGNTIYF
TRBJ1-2 TRBV7-2 - - 13 TGTGCCAGCAGCCCGGGGACCGCTGTAGGCTACACCTTC CASSPGTAVGYTF
TRBJ1-1 TRBV27 TRBD1 - 14 TGTGCCAGCAGTGCGACAGGGGGGTACACTGAAGCTTTCTTT CASSATGGYTEAFF
TRBJ2-7 TRBV6-5 - - 14 TGTGCCAGCAGTTTCTCGACAGAGAATTACGAGCAGTACTTC CASSFSTENYEQYF
TRBJ1-1 TRBV20-1 - few 15 TGCAGTGCTAGAGAAGCAGGGGCAAGGAACACTGAAGCTTTCTTT CSAREAGARNTEAFF
TRBJ2-6 TRBV12-3/TRBV12-4 TRBD1 once 16 TGTGCCAGCAGGGGGACAGGGGGTAGTGGGGCCAACGTCCTGACTTTC CASRGTGGSGANVLTF
TRBJ2-5 TRBV6-1 - - 15 TGTGCCAGCAGGTTCAGGGAAGGGCGACAAGAGACCCAGTACTTC CASRFREGRQETQYF
TRBJ1-5 TRBV6-2/TRBV6-3 TRBD1 - 15 TGTGCCAGCAGCCCCACAGGGGGCGTCAATCAGCCCCAGCATTTT CASSPTGGVNQPQHF
TRBJ2-3 TRBV27 TRBD1 - 18 TGTGCCAGCAGTTCATGGAGACCCCGACAGGGGGAGAGAGATACGCAGTATTTT CASSSWRPRQGERDTQYF
TRBJ2-5 TRBV18 TRBD1 - 17 TGTGCCAGCTCACCACAAGCCGGGACAGGGGATATGGAGACCCAGTACTTC CASSPQAGTGDMETQYF
TRBJ2-6 TRBV2 TRBD1 once 21 TGTGCCAGCAGGGGTAGGACAGGGGGCTCATTATGGTATGCTGGGGCCAACGTCCTGACTTTC CASRGRTGGSLWYAGANVLTF
TRBJ2-5 TRBV7-2 TRBD1 - 14 TGTGCCACCTCCCGGGACAGGGGTCGGGAGACCCAGTACTTC CATSRDRGRETQYF
TRBJ1-1 TRBV7-6 - - 15 TGTGCCAGCAGCTTAGACGAGTCGAGGACTACTGAAGCTTTCTTT CASSLDESRTTEAFF
TRBJ2-5 TRBV15 - - 13 TGTGCCACCAGCAGAGCGGGGGCGGAGACCCAGTACTTC CATSRAGAETQYF
TRBJ2-7 TRBV29-1 - - 13 TGCAGCGTCGCGAAGTTGGGGGGCCACGAGCAGTACTTC CSVAKLGGHEQYF
TRBJ1-2 TRBV5-4 - few 14 TGTGCCAGCAGCTTGGGGGGGGCCTCCTATGGCTACACCTTC CASSLGGASYGYTF